The 27 T cell receptor beta chains reported below all come from one sample, sequenced in a study of T cells in Graves' hyperthyroidism and ophthalmopathy. Using RNA transcripts as the source, TCR beta CDR3 regions were amplified. Using the HTBI primer set, a first-round RT-PCR was run on the TCR CDR3. TCRdb independently ran MiXCR on the multiplex PCR reads; one entry per CDR3 protein. The top ten clones hold more than 7.5% of a sample with around 300,000 distinct CDR3 sequences, roughly 13% of them seen once. The specimen sequenced was blood. These receptor sequences come from a woman in her 30s with Graves' hyperthyroidism that later progressed to Graves' ophthalmopathy.

In its sample, this clonotype was seen many times. The V and J genes are TRBV4-3 and TRBJ2-7; D tentatively reads TRBD1 or TRBD2 (5 bases each). V gave up 1 base and J gave up 0 bases, with 13 bases separating them. The CDR3 is 16 residues long. Germline values: CDR1 LGHNA, CDR2 YSLEER. CDR3 sequence reads: CASSQGTGPGSYEQYF. The CDR3 DNA reads as TGCGCCAGCAGCCAAGGAACGGGGCCAGGCTCCTACGAGCAGTACTTC.

Comments on this clonotype: This may come from a read error, since a much larger clone is one base off. The chain employs TRBV7-2 and TRBJ1-1; D gene unclear. Trimming removed 10 bases from V and 5 bases from J, with 20 bases in between. This CDR3 is 14 amino acids long. Germline-derived CDR1 and CDR2 are SGHTA and FQGNSA. The CDR3 region is CATHYQSGRTEAFF. The CDR3 bases are TGTGCCACCCACTACCAAAGTGGGCGAACTGAAGCTTTCTTT.

This clonotype was seen more than once but under ten times. The DNA for the CDR3 is TGTGCCAGCAGTGCGGACCTAAACAATGAGCAGTTCTTC. Protein product: CASSADLNNEQFF. J is TRBJ2-1 and V is TRBV25-1; D is uncertain. The CDR3 consists of 13 residues. Deletions cut 4 bases from V and 5 bases from J, with 9 bases between. The germline CDR1 and CDR2 sequences are MGHDK and SYGVNS.

The J gene is TRBJ1-1, the V gene TRBV20-1; D perhaps matches TRBD1 (6 bases). The V gene's germline CDR1 is DFQATT and CDR2 SNEGSKA (reference sequence). The CDR3 loop spans 12 amino acids. Trimming left V 5 bases short and J 3 bases short, with 10 bases between. The CDR3 bases are TGCAGTGCTCCCAGGGGCGACACTGAAGCTTTCTTT. Its protein is CSAPRGDTEAFF.

The rearrangement joins TRBV7-3 to TRBJ2-3, with 8 bases aligning to TRBD2. After removal of 0 bases from V and 2 bases from J, the junction contained 4 bases not matched to a gene. The CDR3 totals 16 residues. CDR1 is SGHTA, CDR2 FQGTGA, per germline. This chain's CDR3 is CASSLTAGAFTDTQYF. CDR3 in DNA: TGTGCCAGCAGCTTAACAGCGGGAGCTTTCACAGATACGCAGTATTTT. The whole variable domain, filled in from reference TRBV7-3 and TRBJ2-3, reads GAGVSQTPSNKVTEKGKYVELRCDPISGHTALYWYRQSLGQGPEFLIYFQGTGAADDSGLPNDRFFAVRPEGSVSTLKIQRTERGDSAVYLCASSLTAGAFTDTQYFGPGTRLTVL.

This clonotype came up many times. The rearrangement joins TRBV9 to TRBJ2-5; no firm D call. There are 13 residues in the CDR3. Germline V gives CDR1 SGDLS, CDR2 YYNGEE. With 0 bases removed from V and 7 bases from J, the gap between germline ends came to 10 bases. The chain's CDR3 is CASSVVGGRTQYF. The CDR3 DNA follows: TGTGCCAGCAGCGTAGTGGGCGGTCGGACCCAGTACTTC. The complete variable domain, with remaining parts taken from reference TRBV9 and TRBJ2-5, reads DSGVTQTPKHLITATGQRVTLRCSPRSGDLSVYWYQQSLDQGLQFLIQYYNGEERAKGNILERFSAQQFPDLHSELNLSSLELGDSALYFCASSVVGGRTQYFGPGTRLLVL.

Ten or more counts support this clonotype. The gene calls are TRBV27 and TRBJ2-7, with TRBD1 matching over 8 bases. V gave up 6 bases and J gave up 0 bases; unmatched junction bases: 7. The CDR3 covers 15 residues. Germline lookup yields CDR1 MNHEY and CDR2 SMNVEV (reference sequence). CDR3 nucleotide sequence: TGTGCCAGCAGAGGACCAGGACAGGGCTCCTACGAGCAGTACTTC. It specifies CASRGPGQGSYEQYF.

The table lists this clonotype with many counts. This chain connects TRBV7-3 to TRBJ2-1, with 10 bases matching TRBD1. The CDR3 is made up of 15 amino acids. Germline V gives CDR1 SGHTA, CDR2 FQGTGA. J was trimmed by 6 bases and V by 5 bases; bases with no gene match: 7. The CDR3 protein is CASSTSGTGANEQFF. CDR3 nucleotide sequence: TGTGCCAGCAGCACTTCCGGGACAGGGGCCAATGAGCAGTTCTTC.

Points on this clonotype: A much larger clone is a single base away; this may be a read error. The CDR3 end shows no conserved phenylalanine or tryptophan, and so a read error is likely. V and J are TRBV10-3 and TRBJ2-2; the match to TRBD1 covers 8 bases. J was trimmed by 2 bases and V by 5 bases; bases with no gene match: 4. Germline V lookup: CDR1 ENHRY, CDR2 SYGVKD. This CDR3 spans 15 amino acids. The chain's CDR3 is CAISHGTGNTGELFS. The CDR3 nucleotides read TGTGCCATCAGTCATGGGACAGGCAACACCGGGGAGCTGTTTTCT.

This clonotype was detected many times. This chain joins TRBV20-1 and TRBJ2-7; D call uncertain. V was clipped by 5 bases and J by 4 bases, with 15 bases between them. The CDR3 has 13 residues. Per germline, CDR1 DFQATT and CDR2 SNEGSKA (reference sequence). The CDR3: CSARPEQLYEQYF. CDR3 coding DNA: TGCAGTGCTCGGCCCGAACAGCTTTACGAGCAGTACTTC.

Details on this clonotype: A junction boundary mismatches the germline segment, possibly from a read error. This chain connects TRBV7-7 to TRBJ2-7; TRBD1 matches at 7 bases. In germline, CDR1 is SSHAT, CDR2 FNYEAQ (reference sequence). The CDR3 covers 15 residues. For the CDR3, the DNA is TGTGCTAGCAGCTTCCGGAGACAGGGTTCCTACGAGCAGTACTTC. Translating gives CASSFRRQGSYEQYF.

The chain employs TRBV3-1 and TRBJ1-1, with a possible D match to TRBD1 (6 bases). This CDR3 has 16 amino acids. The V end lost 0 bases, the J end lost 3 bases, and 14 bases lay between the germline ends. Germline assignment: CDR1 LGHDT and CDR2 YNNKEL (reference sequence). The CDR3 protein is CASSQEAGGAYTEAFF. The CDR3 region has the DNA TGTGCCAGCAGCCAAGAGGCTGGGGGCGCGTACACTGAAGCTTTCTTT.

The chain joins TRBV28 to TRBJ2-3, with D possibly TRBD2 on 5 matching bases. The CDR3 extends over 14 amino acids. In germline, CDR1 is MDHEN, CDR2 SYDVKM. The V end was cut by 10 bases, the J end by 0 bases, with 14 bases between. The CDR3 DNA reads as TGTGCCACCCGACTAAGCTTTAGCACAGATACGCAGTATTTT. This encodes CATRLSFSTDTQYF.

This clonotype came up many times. The chain has TRBV7-9 and TRBJ2-5; 8 bases match TRBD1. Germline V lookup: CDR1 SEHNR, CDR2 FQNEAQ (reference sequence). This CDR3 has 14 amino acids. The J segment lost 5 bases and the V segment lost 4 bases, leaving 6 bases of the junction unmatched. CDR3 residues: CASSYPGGRETQYF. In DNA form, the CDR3 reads TGTGCCAGCAGCTACCCAGGGGGCAGGGAGACCCAGTACTTC.

In this sample, this clonotype turned up many times. The rearrangement uses TRBV7-2 and TRBJ2-1; 9 positions agree with TRBD2. V shed 1 base, J shed 5 bases, and the junction held 6 bases outside the gene matches. Germline-derived CDR1 and CDR2 are SGHTA and FQGNSA. This CDR3 is 16 amino acids long. Written as DNA, the CDR3 is TGTGCCAGCAGCTTAGTTGGGACTAGCAGAAACAATGAGCAGTTCTTC. Amino acid sequence: CASSLVGTSRNNEQFF.

This clonotype occurred a few times. The CDR3 is CASSEGGARNEKLFF. The DNA for the CDR3 is TGTGCCAGCAGTGAAGGGGGTGCCAGGAATGAAAAACTGTTTTTT. The J gene is TRBJ1-4, the V gene TRBV25-1, with D perhaps TRBD1 (5 bases). V gave up 2 bases and J gave up 5 bases, with 12 bases separating them. Germline CDR1 and CDR2: MGHDK and SYGVNS. The CDR3 has 15 amino acids.

This clonotype was picked up many times. The chain is built from TRBV12-3 or TRBV12-4 and TRBJ2-2; 9 bases fit TRBD1. The length of the CDR3 is 16 residues. Trimming at V came to 7 bases and at J to 5 bases, leaving 11 bases not matched to a gene. Here the CDR3 DNA reads TGTGCCAGCACCCTCGACAGGGGGAAAAGGACCGGGGAGCTGTTTTTT. It translates to CASTLDRGKRTGELFF.

This clonotype was seen many times. The chain has TRBV29-1 and TRBJ2-3; D unclear. Germline CDR1 SQVTM, CDR2 ANQGSEA. The CDR3 loop spans 11 amino acids. V lost 5 bases and J lost 9, with 12 bases in between. The CDR3: CSVTLGETQYF. The CDR3, as DNA: TGCAGCGTTACCCTCGGAGAAACGCAGTATTTT.

This clonotype came up many times. The V and J genes are TRBV7-9 and TRBJ2-5; D gene uncertain. The CDR3 length is 14 residues. Between the trimmed V and J ends, which lost 5 bases and 4 bases, there was a span of 14 bases. CDR1 is SEHNR and CDR2 is FQNEAQ in the germline V gene (reference sequence). The CDR3: CASSPSQWGETQYF. CDR3 DNA: TGTGCCAGCAGCCCAAGCCAGTGGGGAGAGACCCAGTACTTC.

This clonotype was seen many times. The V call is TRBV6-1, the J call TRBJ1-2, with D possibly matching TRBD1 (5 bases). Trimming stripped 0 bases from V and 3 bases from J, with 11 bases between. The CDR3 extends over 15 amino acids. Per the germline V gene, CDR1 is MNHNS and CDR2 is SASEGT. In DNA form, the CDR3 reads TGTGCCAGCAGTGAAGCGCTGGACACCCACTATGGCTACACCTTC. The encoded protein is CASSEALDTHYGYTF.

The chain uses TRBV6-1 and TRBJ1-3; TRBD1 might be the D (6 bases). Germline CDR1 is MNHNS and CDR2 is SASEGT. With 7 bases removed from V and 1 base from J, the gap between germline ends came to 11 bases. The CDR3 spans 14 residues. The CDR3 DNA is TGTGCCAGCACTAGGGGGGGATCTGGAAACACCATATATTTT. Translated, it gives CASTRGGSGNTIYF.

This clonotype was picked up many times. The rearrangement uses TRBV11-2 and TRBJ2-7; no clear D gene. Germline values: CDR1 SGHAT, CDR2 FQNNGV. V was clipped by 2 bases and J by 6 bases, with 11 bases between them. The CDR3 length is 13 residues. CDR3 coding DNA: TGTGCCAGCAGCTTACAAATCCCTTCCGAGCAGTACTTC. Protein product: CASSLQIPSEQYF.

This clonotype was recorded many times. The V gene is TRBV27, the J gene TRBJ2-2, with TRBD2 matching over 12 bases. V lost 2 bases and J lost 5; bases outside the gene matches: 9. This CDR3 spans 18 amino acids. Germline lookup yields CDR1 MNHEY and CDR2 SMNVEV (reference sequence). The CDR3: CASSLAGASGRGTGELFF. The CDR3 coding sequence is TGTGCCAGCAGTTTAGCAGGAGCTAGCGGGAGGGGGACCGGGGAGCTGTTTTTT.

This clonotype occurred once. The rearrangement uses TRBV5-4 and TRBJ2-7; no firm D call. CDR3 length: 12 amino acids. The ends were cut back, 4 bases at V and 6 bases at J, with 11 bases in the middle. Germline V gene lookup returns CDR1 SGHNT and CDR2 YYREEE (reference sequence). The CDR3 loop reads CASSPMGSEQYF. Written as DNA, the CDR3 is TGTGCCAGCAGCCCCATGGGGTCCGAGCAGTACTTC.

This clonotype was recorded many times. The chain combines TRBV30 with TRBJ1-5, with 11 bases lining up with TRBD1. J was trimmed by 6 bases and V by 5 bases; bases with no gene match: 9. This CDR3 comprises 15 residues. Germline V lookup: CDR1 GTSNPN, CDR2 SVGIG (reference sequence). For the CDR3, the DNA is TGTGCCTGGGCTCCCCGGGACAGGGGGTTTCAGCCCCAGCATTTT. This encodes CAWAPRDRGFQPQHF.

V is TRBV14 and J is TRBJ1-2, with D unclear. V gave up 0 bases and J gave up 5 bases, with 4 bases separating them. The CDR3 runs to 12 residues. Germline lookup yields CDR1 SGHDN and CDR2 FVKESK. The CDR3 bases are TGTGCCAGCAGCCAAGATACGTATGGCTACACCTTC. The encoded protein is CASSQDTYGYTF.

This clonotype was observed at least ten times. The chain recombines TRBV28 with TRBJ2-1, with D perhaps being TRBD1 or TRBD2 (6 bases each). Trimming pared 5 bases from V and 5 bases from J, leaving 22 bases between. Looked up from germline, CDR1 is MDHEN and CDR2 is SYDVKM. This CDR3 region has 17 residues. The CDR3: CASSSLGGNAQNNEQFF. The CDR3 coding sequence is TGTGCCAGCAGTAGCCTAGGGGGGAACGCTCAAAACAATGAGCAGTTCTTC.